This TCR beta chain stems from a study of T cell responses to AZD1222 COVID-19 vaccine. As for this clone: The antigen is unknown.

The CDR3 spans 15 residues. Trimming at V came to 4 bases and at J to 3 bases, leaving 5 bases not matched to a gene. Per the germline V gene, CDR1 is LGHNA and CDR2 is YNFKEQ. The method was immunoSEQ multiplex PCR; TCRdb's version includes in-frame clones alone and lacks a portion of them. The profile shows 90,000 to 120,000 clones, around nine tenths of them singletons. Study-wide findings and caveats: In all cases, repertoires were sampled only after the peak T cell response.

This receptor was identified in an adult who received the AZD1222 COVID-19 vaccine. The sample in question was peripheral blood, obtained 28 days after the second AZD1222 dose. The rearrangement links TRBV4-2 to TRBJ2-5; 10 nucleotides match TRBD2. This CDR3 is CASSLSGRQKETQYF. The CDR3 nucleotides read TGTGCCAGCAGCCTTAGCGGGAGGCAGAAAGAGACCCAGTACTTC.